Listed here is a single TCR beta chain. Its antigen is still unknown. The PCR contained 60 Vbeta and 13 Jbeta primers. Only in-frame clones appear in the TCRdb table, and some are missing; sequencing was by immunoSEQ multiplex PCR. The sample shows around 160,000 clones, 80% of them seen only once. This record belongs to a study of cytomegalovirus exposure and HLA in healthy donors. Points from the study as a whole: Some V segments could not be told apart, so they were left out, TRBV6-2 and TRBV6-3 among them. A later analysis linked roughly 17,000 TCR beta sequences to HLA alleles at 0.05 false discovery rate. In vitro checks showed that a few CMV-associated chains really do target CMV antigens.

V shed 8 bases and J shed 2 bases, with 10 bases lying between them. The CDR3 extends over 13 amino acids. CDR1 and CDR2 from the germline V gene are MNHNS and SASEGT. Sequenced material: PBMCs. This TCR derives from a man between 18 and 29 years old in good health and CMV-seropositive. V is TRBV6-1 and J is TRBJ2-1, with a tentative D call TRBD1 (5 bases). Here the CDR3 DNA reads TGTGCCAGCTCCAGGGTCCCCTACAATGAGCAGTTCTTC. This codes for CASSRVPYNEQFF.